The next 27 T cell receptor beta chains were all read from a single sample in a study of shared clonotypes between healthy human individuals. Generated by immunoSEQ multiplex PCR, the TCRdb table keeps only in-frame clones and is missing some. The table has millions of clones, 93% seen once. Input material: naive CD4+ T cells from PBMCs. The subset was: CD45RA+ positively selected. All receptors come from a young man in good health. Some clones in this sample may be carry-over from other donors' samples.

The chain joins TRBV27 to TRBJ2-7; possibly TRBD1 for D (6 bases). The CDR3 has 15 residues. CDR1 is MNHEY, CDR2 SMNVEV, per germline (reference sequence). Trimming took off 2 bases at V and 2 bases at J, with 13 bases between the two ends. The CDR3 coding sequence is TGTGCCAGCAGTTTAAAAGGGACACCGACCTACGAGCAGTACTTC. It specifies CASSLKGTPTYEQYF.

V usage is TRBV10-3 and J usage is TRBJ1-1; D uncertain. Trimming took 0 bases from V and 4 from J, leaving 9 bases between them. The germline CDR1 and CDR2 sequences are ENHRY and SYGVKD. This CDR3 has 14 amino acids. DNA of the CDR3: TGTGCCATCAGTGAGTCCGTAGGACGCACTGAAGCTTTCTTT. It codes for CAISESVGRTEAFF.

CDR3 amino acids: CASSSYGGDTEAFF. CDR3 DNA sequence: TGTGCCAGCAGTTCCTACGGTGGGGACACTGAAGCTTTCTTT. The J gene is TRBJ1-1, the V gene TRBV27; D is undetermined. The CDR3 has 14 amino acids. Germline CDR1 is MNHEY and CDR2 is SMNVEV (reference sequence). With 4 bases removed from V and 3 bases from J, the gap between germline ends came to 12 bases.

The V call is TRBV4-1, the J call TRBJ1-1, with D unresolved. The CDR3 has 16 residues. Germline CDR1 is MGHRA and CDR2 is YSYEKL. V was clipped by 3 bases and J by 1 base, with 15 bases between them. CDR3 sequence: CASSQGWVGRNTEAFF. CDR3 in DNA: TGCGCCAGCAGCCAGGGGTGGGTTGGCAGGAACACTGAAGCTTTCTTT.

V gene TRBV9 combines with J gene TRBJ2-3; 10 nucleotides match TRBD2. Trimming took 2 bases from V and 7 from J; bases not matched to a gene: 19. The germline gives CDR1 SGDLS, CDR2 YYNGEE. The CDR3 is made up of 19 amino acids. CDR3 region: CASSVTGAGGPLESHTQYF. The CDR3 nucleotides read TGTGCCAGCAGCGTCACCGGAGCGGGAGGGCCTCTGGAGTCACATACGCAGTATTTT.

V usage is TRBV29-1 and J usage is TRBJ1-2, with D perhaps TRBD1 (6 bases). Germline CDR1 reads SQVTM; CDR2 reads ANQGSEA. CDR3 size: 16 residues. V was clipped by 7 bases and J by 0 bases, with 21 bases between them. The CDR3: CSATFGTSGTNYGYTF. The CDR3 DNA reads as TGCAGCGCCACCTTCGGGACAAGTGGGACTAACTATGGCTACACCTTC.

J is TRBJ1-2 and V is TRBV6-1; D gene ambiguous. Trimming cost V 7 bases and J 2 bases, with 14 bases left between them. Germline V lookup: CDR1 MNHNS, CDR2 SASEGT. This CDR3 is 14 amino acids long. CDR3 in DNA: TGTGCCAGCACCGGTAGCCGGATCAACTATGGCTACACCTTC. Protein: CASTGSRINYGYTF.

V usage is TRBV4-2 and J usage is TRBJ2-1, with D uncertain. Trimming removed 1 base from V and 10 bases from J, with 11 bases in between. The CDR3 runs to 13 residues. The germline V gene has CDR1 LGHNA and CDR2 YNFKEQ. The CDR3 coding sequence is TGTGCCAGCAGCCAAGCATATCAGGTCGAGCAGTTCTTC. Amino acid sequence: CASSQAYQVEQFF.

This chain links TRBV30 with TRBJ2-7; 7 nucleotides agree with TRBD2. Germline V gene lookup returns CDR1 GTSNPN and CDR2 SVGIG (reference sequence). V trimming: 5 bases; J trimming: 3 bases; junction bases outside the gene matches: 10. The CDR3 has 14 residues. The CDR3 sequence: CAWGQGGAIYEQYF. DNA of the CDR3: TGTGCCTGGGGCCAGGGAGGGGCAATCTACGAGCAGTACTTC.

The chain couples TRBV27 to TRBJ2-3; unclear D gene. This CDR3 contains 14 residues. The V and J ends lost 0 bases and 5 bases respectively, with 9 bases between them. Germline lookup yields CDR1 MNHEY and CDR2 SMNVEV (reference sequence). CDR3 residues: CASSLSWRGDTQYF. CDR3 nucleotide sequence: TGTGCCAGCAGTTTATCGTGGCGTGGAGATACGCAGTATTTT.

J is TRBJ2-2 and V is TRBV30; TRBD2 matches 8 bases. The CDR3 runs to 15 residues. Per germline, CDR1 GTSNPN and CDR2 SVGIG (reference sequence). V lost 0 bases to trimming and J lost 1 base; unmatched junction nucleotides: 1. Here the CDR3 reads CAWSVSGVNTGELFF. DNA of the CDR3: TGTGCCTGGAGTGTTAGCGGGGTGAACACCGGGGAGCTGTTTTTT.

The chain has TRBV5-4 and TRBJ2-1; D may be TRBD1 (6 bases). Per germline, CDR1 SGHNT and CDR2 YYREEE (reference sequence). V was shortened by 4 bases and J by 8 bases, with 10 bases between the two germline ends. The CDR3 is made up of 12 amino acids. CDR3 nucleotides: TGTGCCAGCAGCCCATACAGGGATGAGCAGTTCTTC. Its translation is CASSPYRDEQFF.

CDR3 region: CASSLDPLGKNIQYF. The CDR3 nucleotides are TGTGCCAGCAGCTTAGACCCCCTGGGCAAAAACATTCAGTACTTC. This chain links TRBV7-8 with TRBJ2-4, with D hard to call. Germline V lookup: CDR1 SGHVS, CDR2 FQNEAQ. CDR3 length: 15 residues. Trimming took off 1 base at V and 3 bases at J, with 10 bases between the two ends.

The V call is TRBV7-9, the J call TRBJ1-2, with unresolved D. This CDR3 region has 16 residues. Trimming cost V 5 bases and J 4 bases, with 20 bases left between them. CDR1 and CDR2 from the germline V gene are SEHNR and FQNEAQ (reference sequence). The CDR3 sequence: CASSRNGRRPGYGYTF. CDR3 DNA sequence: TGTGCCAGCAGCCGAAACGGACGTCGCCCCGGCTATGGCTACACCTTC. Full variable domain (missing parts from reference TRBV7-9 and TRBJ1-2): DTGVSQNPRHKITKRGQNVTFRCDPISEHNRLYWYRQTLGQGPEFLTYFQNEAQLEKSRLLSDRFSAERPKGSFSTLEIQRTEQGDSAMYLCASSRNGRRPGYGYTFGSGTRLTVV.

The chain carries TRBV7-9 and TRBJ1-2; TRBD1 matches at 7 bases. The CDR3 contains 13 residues. Unmatched junction bases numbered 6, after V lost 4 bases and J lost 7 bases. Germline lookup yields CDR1 SEHNR and CDR2 FQNEAQ (reference sequence). CDR3 sequence (DNA): TGTGCCAGCAGCTCCGAAGACAGGGCTGGCTACACCTTC. The encoded protein is CASSSEDRAGYTF.

This chain links TRBV2 with TRBJ1-4; no clear D. The CDR3 runs 13 residues. CDR1 is SNHLY, CDR2 FYNNEI, per germline. Trimming cost V 4 bases and J 8 bases, with 11 bases left between them. CDR3 nucleotides: TGTGCCAGCAGTGCTGGACTTGAGGAAAAACTGTTTTTT. It specifies CASSAGLEEKLFF.

V and J are TRBV4-1 and TRBJ1-3, with TRBD1 as a possible D gene (6 bases). Per the germline V gene, CDR1 is MGHRA and CDR2 is YSYEKL. This CDR3 has 19 residues. Trimming removed 4 bases from V and 0 bases from J, with 22 bases in between. CDR3 region: CASSLRGGPVAFSGNTIYF. In nucleotides, the CDR3 is TGCGCCAGCAGCCTGAGAGGGGGGCCCGTAGCCTTCTCTGGAAACACCATATATTTT.

V is TRBV5-1 and J is TRBJ2-3; TRBD1 matches 9 bases. Looked up from germline, CDR1 is SGHRS and CDR2 is YFSETQ. The CDR3 extends over 15 amino acids. V lost 0 bases to trimming and J lost 2 bases; unmatched junction nucleotides: 1. CDR3 loop: CASSLGTGDTDTQYF. In DNA form, the CDR3 reads TGCGCCAGCAGCTTGGGGACAGGGGACACAGATACGCAGTATTTT.

The chain has TRBV7-9 and TRBJ2-1; 9 positions agree with TRBD2. There are 16 residues in the CDR3. In germline, CDR1 is SEHNR, CDR2 FQNEAQ (reference sequence). V was clipped by 4 bases and J by 7 bases; unmatched bases: 11. The CDR3 nucleotides are TGTGCCAGCAGCTCCCGACGGCGGGAGGGGGTAAATGAGCAGTTCTTC. Translated, it gives CASSSRRREGVNEQFF.

The rearrangement links TRBV4-3 to TRBJ2-7; D is perhaps TRBD1 (6 bases). The V and J ends lost 0 bases and 6 bases respectively, with 12 bases between them. The CDR3 covers 14 residues. Germline V gene data show CDR1 as LGHNA and CDR2 as YSLEER. This chain's CDR3 is CASSQEYRVLEQYF. For the CDR3, the DNA is TGCGCCAGCAGCCAAGAGTACAGGGTACTCGAGCAGTACTTC.

This clone was recorded once. Distinct nucleotide sequences in the sample also encode this CDR3. V is TRBV5-1 and J is TRBJ1-3; weak D call: TRBD1 (5 bases). The V gene's germline CDR1 is SGHRS and CDR2 YFSETQ. This CDR3 has 14 residues. Trimming shortened V by 4 bases and J by 0 bases, and 8 bases separated the two germline ends. CDR3 coding DNA: TGCGCCAGCAGCGAAGGGACCTCTGGAAACACCATATATTTT. The encoded protein is CASSEGTSGNTIYF.

J is TRBJ1-5 and V is TRBV19; unclear D gene. The germline V and J ends were trimmed by 4 bases and 5 bases, with 6 bases remaining between them. Germline values: CDR1 LNHDA, CDR2 SQIVND (reference sequence). This CDR3 has 12 residues. The CDR3 DNA follows: TGTGCCAGTAGTAATGGGTATCAGCCCCAGCATTTT. Protein: CASSNGYQPQHF. The full variable domain, completed using reference TRBV19 and TRBJ1-5, is DGGITQSPKYLFRKEGQNVTLSCEQNLNHDAMYWYRQDPGQGLRLIYYSQIVNDFQKGDIAEGYSVSREKKESFPLTVTSAQKNPTAFYLCASSNGYQPQHFGDGTRLSIL.

This clone was seen more than once but under ten times. The sample has other DNA sequences that encode this CDR3 too. The J gene is TRBJ1-1, the V gene TRBV9; 7 bases align to TRBD1. Germline V gives CDR1 SGDLS, CDR2 YYNGEE. The length of the CDR3 is 13 residues. The V and J ends lost 1 base and 3 bases, in that order; junction bases with no gene match: 0. The CDR3 region has the DNA TGTGCCAGCAGCGTACAGGGGGACACTGAAGCTTTCTTT. As protein: CASSVQGDTEAFF.

This chain links TRBV5-1 with TRBJ2-3, with TRBD1 identical over 8 bases. Per germline, CDR1 SGHRS and CDR2 YFSETQ. CDR3 length: 15 residues. V lost 4 bases, J lost 4 bases, and 8 bases stayed unmatched. CDR3 in amino acids: CASSLTGEVADTQYF. CDR3 sequence (DNA): TGCGCCAGCAGCCTGACAGGGGAAGTGGCAGATACGCAGTATTTT.

V is TRBV5-4 and J is TRBJ2-2, with unresolved D. V lost 3 bases and J 6 bases, leaving 24 bases between the germline ends. The CDR3 is 18 residues long. The germline gives CDR1 SGHNT, CDR2 YYREEE (reference sequence). CDR3 region: CASSYGSRRQAVSGELFF. CDR3 nucleotide sequence: TGTGCCAGCAGCTACGGAAGCAGAAGGCAGGCGGTTTCCGGGGAGCTGTTTTTT.

V is TRBV9 and J is TRBJ1-2, with D perhaps TRBD1 (6 bases). The V gene's germline CDR1 is SGDLS and CDR2 YYNGEE. V was trimmed by 1 base and J by 5 bases, leaving 9 bases between them. CDR3 length: 13 residues. The CDR3 DNA follows: TGTGCCAGCAGCGTAAATCAGGGGTATGGCTACACCTTC. Protein sequence: CASSVNQGYGYTF.

The rearrangement links TRBV10-1 to TRBJ2-1, with TRBD2 matching over 8 bases. The germline V gene has CDR1 WNHNN and CDR2 SYGVQD (reference sequence). The CDR3 totals 14 residues. Trimming cost V 6 bases and J 4 bases; bases outside gene matches: 5. CDR3 amino acids: CASSNGGEYNEQFF. CDR3 in DNA: TGCGCCAGCAGCAACGGGGGGGAGTACAATGAGCAGTTCTTC.